This T cell receptor beta chain was sequenced for a study of blood T cell repertoires in COVID-19. Turning to the study itself: Sites across the United States, Italy and Spain contributed samples from acute and convalescent COVID-19. In each case, the material was cDNA or gDNA derived from T cells, B-cell-depleted T cells, or PBMCs.

The V gene end was trimmed by 4 bases and the J gene end by 2 bases; junction bases not matched to a gene: 6. Germline V CDR1 and CDR2: SGDLS, YYNGEE. This CDR3 is 16 amino acids long. Source study methods: Reference gene primer amplification gave estimated nucleated cell counts. The repertoire was sequenced with immunoSEQ multiplex PCR; TCRdb's copy has only in-frame clones and lacks some. V, J and clone size are those of that table, while D and trimming were read from the DNA. The sample holds approximately 90,000 clones, roughly 80% seen once. This clonotype originated in a man at least 80 years old with active or convalescent COVID-19. Sample: peripheral blood. The rearrangement joins TRBV9 to TRBJ2-3; 11 bases are shared with TRBD1. CDR3 sequence reads: CASSTRTGGYTDTQYF. The CDR3 region has the DNA TGTGCCAGCAGCACCCGGACAGGGGGCTACACAGATACGCAGTATTTT.